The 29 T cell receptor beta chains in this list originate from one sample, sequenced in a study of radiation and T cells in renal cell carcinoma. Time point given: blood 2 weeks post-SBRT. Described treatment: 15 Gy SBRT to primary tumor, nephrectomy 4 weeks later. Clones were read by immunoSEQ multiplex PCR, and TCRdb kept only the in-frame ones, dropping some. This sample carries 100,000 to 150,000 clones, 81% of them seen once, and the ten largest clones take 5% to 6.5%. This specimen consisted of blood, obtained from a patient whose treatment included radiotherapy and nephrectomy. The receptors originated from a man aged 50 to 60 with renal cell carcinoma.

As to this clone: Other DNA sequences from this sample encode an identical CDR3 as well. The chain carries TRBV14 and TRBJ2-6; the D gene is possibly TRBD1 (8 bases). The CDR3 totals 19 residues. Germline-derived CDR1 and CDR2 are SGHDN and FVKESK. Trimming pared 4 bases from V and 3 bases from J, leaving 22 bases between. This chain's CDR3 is CASSPIGGQGAHGANVLTF. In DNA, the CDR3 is TGTGCCAGCAGCCCAATCGGGGGGCAGGGGGCACATGGGGCCAACGTCCTGACTTTC.

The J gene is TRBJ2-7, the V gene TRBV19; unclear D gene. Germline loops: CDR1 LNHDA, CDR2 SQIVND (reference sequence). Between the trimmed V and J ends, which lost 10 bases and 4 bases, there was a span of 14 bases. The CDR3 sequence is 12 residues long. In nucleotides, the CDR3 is TGTGCCACGACTGGTGGTGGGTACGAGCAGTACTTC. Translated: CATTGGGYEQYF.

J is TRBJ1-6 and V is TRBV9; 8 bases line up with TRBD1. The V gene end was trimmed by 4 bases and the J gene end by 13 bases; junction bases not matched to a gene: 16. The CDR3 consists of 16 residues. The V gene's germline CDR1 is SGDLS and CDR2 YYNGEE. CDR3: CASSSSGTGGERPLHF. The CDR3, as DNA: TGTGCCAGCAGCTCCTCGGGTACAGGGGGTGAGAGGCCCCTCCACTTT.

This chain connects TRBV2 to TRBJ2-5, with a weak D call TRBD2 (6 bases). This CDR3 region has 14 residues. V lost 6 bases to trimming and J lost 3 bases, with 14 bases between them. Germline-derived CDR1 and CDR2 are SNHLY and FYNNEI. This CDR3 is CASRRGGVEETQYF. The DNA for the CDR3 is TGTGCCAGCAGGCGAGGCGGGGTAGAAGAGACCCAGTACTTC.

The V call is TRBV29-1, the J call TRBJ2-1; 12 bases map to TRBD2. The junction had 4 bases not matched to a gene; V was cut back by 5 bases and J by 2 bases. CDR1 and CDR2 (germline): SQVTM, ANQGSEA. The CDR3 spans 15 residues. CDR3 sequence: CSVSASGGAYNEQFF. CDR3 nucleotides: TGCAGCGTTTCGGCTAGCGGGGGGGCCTACAATGAGCAGTTCTTC.

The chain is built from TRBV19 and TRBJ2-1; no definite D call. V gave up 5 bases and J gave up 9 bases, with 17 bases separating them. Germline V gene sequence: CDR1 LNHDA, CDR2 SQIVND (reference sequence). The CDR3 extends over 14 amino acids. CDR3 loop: CASSFRQDPGEQFF. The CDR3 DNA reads TGTGCCAGTAGTTTTAGACAAGACCCCGGTGAGCAGTTCTTC.

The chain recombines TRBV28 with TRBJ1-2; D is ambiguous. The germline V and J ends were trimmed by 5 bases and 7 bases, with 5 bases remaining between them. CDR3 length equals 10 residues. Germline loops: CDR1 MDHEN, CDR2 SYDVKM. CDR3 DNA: TGTGCCAGCAGTCAAGGTGGCTACACCTTC. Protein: CASSQGGYTF.

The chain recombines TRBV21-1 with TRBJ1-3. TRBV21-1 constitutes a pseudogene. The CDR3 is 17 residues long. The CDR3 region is CASSKGREEVSGNTIYF. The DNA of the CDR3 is TGTGCCAGCAGCAAAGGACGGGAGGAGGTAAGTGGAAACACCATATATTTT.

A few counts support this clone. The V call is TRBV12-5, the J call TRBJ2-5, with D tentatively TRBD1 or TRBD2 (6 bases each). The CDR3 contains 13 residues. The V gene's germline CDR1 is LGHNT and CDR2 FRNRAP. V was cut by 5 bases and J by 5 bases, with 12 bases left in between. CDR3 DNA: TGTGCTAGTGGTCCGAGGAGGGGGGAGACCCAGTACTTC. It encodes CASGPRRGETQYF. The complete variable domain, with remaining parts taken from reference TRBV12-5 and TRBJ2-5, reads DARVTQTPRHKVTEMGQEVTMRCQPILGHNTVFWYRQTMMQGLELLAYFRNRAPLDDSGMPKDRFSAEMPDATLATLKIQPSEPRDSAVYFCASGPRRGETQYFGPGTRLLVL.

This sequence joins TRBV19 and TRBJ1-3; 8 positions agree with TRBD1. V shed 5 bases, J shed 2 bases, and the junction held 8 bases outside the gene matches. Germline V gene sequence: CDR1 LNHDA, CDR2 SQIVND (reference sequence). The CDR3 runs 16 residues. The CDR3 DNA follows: TGTGCCAGTAGTCCAGGACAGGGTCTGGCTGGAAACACCATATATTTT. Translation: CASSPGQGLAGNTIYF. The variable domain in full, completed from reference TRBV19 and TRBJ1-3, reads DGGITQSPKYLFRKEGQNVTLSCEQNLNHDAMYWYRQDPGQGLRLIYYSQIVNDFQKGDIAEGYSVSREKKESFPLTVTSAQKNPTAFYLCASSPGQGLAGNTIYFGEGSWLTVV.

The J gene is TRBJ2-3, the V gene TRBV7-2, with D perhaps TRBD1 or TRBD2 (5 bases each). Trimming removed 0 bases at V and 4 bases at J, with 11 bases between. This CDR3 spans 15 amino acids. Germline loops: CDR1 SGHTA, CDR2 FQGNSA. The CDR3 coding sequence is TGTGCCAGCAGCTTAGCTCGCTTGGGGGCAGATACGCAGTATTTT. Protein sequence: CASSLARLGADTQYF. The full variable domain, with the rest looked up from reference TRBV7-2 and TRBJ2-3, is GAGVSQSPSNKVTEKGKDVELRCDPISGHTALYWYRQSLGQGLEFLIYFQGNSAPDKSGLPSDRFSAERTGGSVSTLTIQRTQQEDSAVYLCASSLARLGADTQYFGPGTRLTVL.

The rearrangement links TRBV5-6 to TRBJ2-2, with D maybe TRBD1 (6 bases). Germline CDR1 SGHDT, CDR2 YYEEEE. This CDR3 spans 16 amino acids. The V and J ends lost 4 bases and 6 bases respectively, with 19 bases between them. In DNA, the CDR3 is TGTGCCAGCAGCCCCGTTGTGACAGGCCGGGCCGGGGAGCTGTTTTTT. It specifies CASSPVVTGRAGELFF.

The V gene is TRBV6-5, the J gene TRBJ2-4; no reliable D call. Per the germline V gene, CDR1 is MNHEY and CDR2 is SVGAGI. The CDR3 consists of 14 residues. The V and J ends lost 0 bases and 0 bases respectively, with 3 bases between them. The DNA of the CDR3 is TGTGCCAGCAGTTACTCTATAGCCAAAAACATTCAGTACTTC. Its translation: CASSYSIAKNIQYF.

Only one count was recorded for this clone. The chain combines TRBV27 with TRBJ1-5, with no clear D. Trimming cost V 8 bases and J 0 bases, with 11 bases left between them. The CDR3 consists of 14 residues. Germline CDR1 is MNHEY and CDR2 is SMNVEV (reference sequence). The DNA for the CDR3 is TGTGCCAGCTCACCCAAGGATAGCAATCAGCCCCAGCATTTT. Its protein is CASSPKDSNQPQHF.

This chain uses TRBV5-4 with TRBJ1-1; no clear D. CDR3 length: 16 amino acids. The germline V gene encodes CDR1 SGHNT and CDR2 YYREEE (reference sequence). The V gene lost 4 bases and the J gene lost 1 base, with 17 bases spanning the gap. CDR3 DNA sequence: TGTGCCAGCAGCCGTATCCCTTCGGCGAAGAACACTGAAGCTTTCTTT. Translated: CASSRIPSAKNTEAFF.

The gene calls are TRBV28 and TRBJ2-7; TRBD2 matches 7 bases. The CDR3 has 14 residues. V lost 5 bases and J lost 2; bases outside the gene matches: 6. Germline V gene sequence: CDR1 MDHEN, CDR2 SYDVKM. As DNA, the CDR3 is TGTGCCAGCAGTGGACTAGTTCCCACCTACGAGCAGTACTTC. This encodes CASSGLVPTYEQYF.

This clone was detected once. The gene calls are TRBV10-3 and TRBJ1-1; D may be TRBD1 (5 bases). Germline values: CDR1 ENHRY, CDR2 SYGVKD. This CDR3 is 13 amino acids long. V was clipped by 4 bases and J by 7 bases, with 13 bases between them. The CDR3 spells CAISGRGSGEAFF. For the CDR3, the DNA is TGTGCCATCAGTGGGCGGGGGTCGGGTGAAGCTTTCTTT.

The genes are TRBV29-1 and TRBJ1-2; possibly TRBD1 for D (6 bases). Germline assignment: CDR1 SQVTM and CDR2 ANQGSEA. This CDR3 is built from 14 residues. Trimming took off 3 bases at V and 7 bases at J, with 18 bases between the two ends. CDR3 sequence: CSVDRGGVKGGYTF. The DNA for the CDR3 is TGCAGCGTTGATCGGGGGGGCGTTAAAGGTGGCTACACCTTC.

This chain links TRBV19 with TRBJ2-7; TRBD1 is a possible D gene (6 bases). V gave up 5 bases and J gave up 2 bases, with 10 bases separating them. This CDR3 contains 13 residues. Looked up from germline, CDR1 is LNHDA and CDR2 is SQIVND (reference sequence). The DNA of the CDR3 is TGTGCCAGTAGTCCGGGACACCCCTACGAGCAGTACTTC. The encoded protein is CASSPGHPYEQYF.

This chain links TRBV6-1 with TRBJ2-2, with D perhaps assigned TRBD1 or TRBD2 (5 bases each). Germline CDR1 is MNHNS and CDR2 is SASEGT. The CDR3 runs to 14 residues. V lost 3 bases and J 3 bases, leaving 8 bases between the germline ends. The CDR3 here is CASSEGTDTGELFF. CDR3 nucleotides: TGTGCCAGCAGTGAGGGGACGGACACCGGGGAGCTGTTTTTT.

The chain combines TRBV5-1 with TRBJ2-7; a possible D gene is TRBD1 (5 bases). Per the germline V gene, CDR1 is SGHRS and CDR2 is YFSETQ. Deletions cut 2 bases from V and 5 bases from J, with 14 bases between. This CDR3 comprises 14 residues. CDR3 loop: CASSLTSGSDEQYF. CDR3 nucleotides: TGCGCCAGCAGCTTAACATCAGGGTCGGACGAGCAGTACTTC.

The CDR3 protein is CASSEWANTEAFF. The CDR3 nucleotides read TGTGCCAGCAGTGAATGGGCTAACACTGAAGCTTTCTTT. This chain links TRBV6-1 with TRBJ1-1; D call uncertain. The CDR3 is 13 amino acids. Germline CDR1 MNHNS, CDR2 SASEGT. V dropped 2 bases and J dropped 2 bases, with 6 bases sitting between them.

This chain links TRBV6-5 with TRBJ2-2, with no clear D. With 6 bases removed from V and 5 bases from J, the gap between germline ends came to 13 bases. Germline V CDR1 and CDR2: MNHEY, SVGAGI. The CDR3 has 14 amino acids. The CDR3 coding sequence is TGTGCCAGCAGCATCCCATACCGTACCGGGGAGCTGTTTTTT. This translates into CASSIPYRTGELFF.

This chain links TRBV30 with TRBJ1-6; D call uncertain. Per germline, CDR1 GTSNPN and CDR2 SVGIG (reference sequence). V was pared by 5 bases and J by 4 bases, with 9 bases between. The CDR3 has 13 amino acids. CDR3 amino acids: CAWAELYNSPLHF. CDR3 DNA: TGTGCCTGGGCTGAGCTTTATAATTCACCCCTCCACTTT.

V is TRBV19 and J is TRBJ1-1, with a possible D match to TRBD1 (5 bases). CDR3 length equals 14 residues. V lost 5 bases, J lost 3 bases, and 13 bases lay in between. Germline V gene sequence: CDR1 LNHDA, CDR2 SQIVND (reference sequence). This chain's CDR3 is CASSQRPRDTEAFF. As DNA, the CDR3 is TGTGCCAGTAGTCAACGGCCCAGGGACACTGAAGCTTTCTTT.

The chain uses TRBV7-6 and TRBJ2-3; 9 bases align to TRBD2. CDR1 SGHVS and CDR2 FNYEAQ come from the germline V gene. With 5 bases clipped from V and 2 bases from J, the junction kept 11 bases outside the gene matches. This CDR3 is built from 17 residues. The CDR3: CASSTGGGGRATDTQYF. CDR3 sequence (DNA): TGTGCCAGCAGCACCGGGGGCGGCGGGAGGGCCACAGATACGCAGTATTTT. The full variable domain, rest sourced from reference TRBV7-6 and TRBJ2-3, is GAGVSQSPRYKVTKRGQDVALRCDPISGHVSLYWYRQALGQGPEFLTYFNYEAQQDKSGLPNDRFSAERPEGSISTLTIQRTEQRDSAMYRCASSTGGGGRATDTQYFGPGTRLTVL.

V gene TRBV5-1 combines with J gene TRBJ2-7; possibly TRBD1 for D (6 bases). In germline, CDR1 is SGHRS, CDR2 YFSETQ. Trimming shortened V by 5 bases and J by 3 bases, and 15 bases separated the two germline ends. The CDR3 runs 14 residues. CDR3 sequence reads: CASSQGLINYEQYF. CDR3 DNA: TGCGCCAGCAGTCAGGGGCTAATAAACTACGAGCAGTACTTC.

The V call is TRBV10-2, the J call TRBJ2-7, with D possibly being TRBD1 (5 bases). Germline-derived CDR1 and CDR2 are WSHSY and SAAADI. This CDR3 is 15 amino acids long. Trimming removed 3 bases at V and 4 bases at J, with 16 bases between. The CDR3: CASSDLGPPKYEQYF. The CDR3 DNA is TGCGCCAGCAGTGATTTGGGGCCCCCCAAGTACGAGCAGTACTTC.

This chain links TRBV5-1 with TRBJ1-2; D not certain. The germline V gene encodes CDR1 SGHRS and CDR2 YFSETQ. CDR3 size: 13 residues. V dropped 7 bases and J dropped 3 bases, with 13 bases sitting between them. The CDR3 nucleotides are TGCGCCAGCGCCCCTCGGGCGGACTATGGCTACACCTTC. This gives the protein CASAPRADYGYTF. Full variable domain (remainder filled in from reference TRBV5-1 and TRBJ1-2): KAGVTQTPRYLIKTRGQQVTLSCSPISGHRSVSWYQQTPGQGLQFLFEYFSETQRNKGNFPGRFSGRQFSNSRSEMNVSTLELGDSALYLCASAPRADYGYTFGSGTRLTVV.